The present T cell receptor (beta chain) was sequenced within a study of cytomegalovirus exposure and HLA in healthy donors. Separate from the roughly 720-subject first cohort was the approximately 130-subject validation cohort, to which the donors belonged. General observations from the study: Investigators reported 150 to 200 TCR beta chains as tied to cytomegalovirus.

Clones were read by immunoSEQ multiplex PCR, and TCRdb kept only the in-frame ones, dropping some. Of 150,000 to 180,000 clones in the sample, approximately 86% are singletons; the top ten hold about 1.9%. Points on this clone: Its antigen is unknown.

Germline V gives CDR1 MNHEY, CDR2 SVGAGI. The trim removed 5 bases at V and 10 bases at J, leaving 13 bases unmatched. This CDR3 has 15 amino acids. This receptor was identified in a human donor in good health. The chain uses TRBV6-5 and TRBJ1-1, with TRBD1 matching over 10 bases. Sequenced: PBMCs. The CDR3 reads CASSLTLGQGVGAFF. CDR3 DNA sequence: TGTGCCAGCAGTCTTACCCTCGGACAGGGGGTGGGAGCTTTCTTT.